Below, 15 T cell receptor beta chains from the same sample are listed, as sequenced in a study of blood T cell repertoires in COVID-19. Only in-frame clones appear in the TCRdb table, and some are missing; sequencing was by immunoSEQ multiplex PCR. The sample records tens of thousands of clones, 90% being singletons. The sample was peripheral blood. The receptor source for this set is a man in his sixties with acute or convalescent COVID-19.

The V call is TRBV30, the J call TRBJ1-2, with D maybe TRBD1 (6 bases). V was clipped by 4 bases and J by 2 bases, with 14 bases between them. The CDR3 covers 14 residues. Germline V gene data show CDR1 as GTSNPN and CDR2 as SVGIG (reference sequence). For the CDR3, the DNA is TGTGCCTGGACCCCGACAGGACCCAACTATGGCTACACCTTC. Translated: CAWTPTGPNYGYTF. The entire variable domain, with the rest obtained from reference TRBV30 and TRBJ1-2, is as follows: SQTIHQWPATLVQPVGSPLSLECTVEGTSNPNLYWYRQAAGRGLQLLFYSVGIGQISSEVPQNLSASRPQDRQFILSSKKLLLSDSGFYLCAWTPTGPNYGYTFGSGTRLTVV.

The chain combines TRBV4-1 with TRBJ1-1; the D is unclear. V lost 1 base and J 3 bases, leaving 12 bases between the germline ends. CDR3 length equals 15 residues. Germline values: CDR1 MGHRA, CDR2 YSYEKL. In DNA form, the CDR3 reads TGCGCCAGCAGCCAAGTGGTAAGTCGGGACACTGAAGCTTTCTTT. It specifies CASSQVVSRDTEAFF.

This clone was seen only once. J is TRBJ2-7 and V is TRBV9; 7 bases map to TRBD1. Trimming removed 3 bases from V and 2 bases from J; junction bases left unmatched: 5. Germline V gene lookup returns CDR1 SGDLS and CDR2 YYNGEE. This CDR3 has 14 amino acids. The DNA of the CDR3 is TGTGCCAGCAGCGCGGGACAGAGCGCCTACGAGCAGTACTTC. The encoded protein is CASSAGQSAYEQYF.

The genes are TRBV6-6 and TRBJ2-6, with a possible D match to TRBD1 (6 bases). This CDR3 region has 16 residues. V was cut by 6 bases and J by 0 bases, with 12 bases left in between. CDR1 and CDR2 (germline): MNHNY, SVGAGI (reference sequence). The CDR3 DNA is TGTGCCAGCAGGAACAGGGCCGGCTCTGGGGCCAACGTCCTGACTTTC. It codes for CASRNRAGSGANVLTF.

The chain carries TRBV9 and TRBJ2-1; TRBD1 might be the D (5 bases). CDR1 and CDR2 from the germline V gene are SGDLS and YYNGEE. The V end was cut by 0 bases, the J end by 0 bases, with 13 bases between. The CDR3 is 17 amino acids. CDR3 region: CASSVVGATSSYNEQFF. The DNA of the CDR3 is TGTGCCAGCAGCGTAGTAGGGGCCACAAGCTCCTACAATGAGCAGTTCTTC.

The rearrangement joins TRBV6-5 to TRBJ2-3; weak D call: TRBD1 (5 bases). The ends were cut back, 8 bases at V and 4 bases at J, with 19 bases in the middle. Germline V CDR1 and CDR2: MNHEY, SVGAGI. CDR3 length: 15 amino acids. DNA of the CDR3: TGTGCCAGCCCGGCCTGGGGCGAAGGCCCAGATACGCAGTATTTT. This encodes CASPAWGEGPDTQYF.

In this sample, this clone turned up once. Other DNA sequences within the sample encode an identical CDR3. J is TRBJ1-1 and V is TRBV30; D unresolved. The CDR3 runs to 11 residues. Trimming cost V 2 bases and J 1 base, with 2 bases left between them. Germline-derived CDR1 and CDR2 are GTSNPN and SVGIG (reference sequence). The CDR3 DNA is TGTGCCTGGAGTCGGAACACTGAAGCTTTCTTT. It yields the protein CAWSRNTEAFF.

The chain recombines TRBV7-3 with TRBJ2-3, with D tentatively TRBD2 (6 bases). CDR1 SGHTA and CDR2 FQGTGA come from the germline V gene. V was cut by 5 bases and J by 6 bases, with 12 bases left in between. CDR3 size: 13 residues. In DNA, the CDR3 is TGTGCCAGCAGCCCGGGGGATACGGATACGCAGTATTTT. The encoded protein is CASSPGDTDTQYF.

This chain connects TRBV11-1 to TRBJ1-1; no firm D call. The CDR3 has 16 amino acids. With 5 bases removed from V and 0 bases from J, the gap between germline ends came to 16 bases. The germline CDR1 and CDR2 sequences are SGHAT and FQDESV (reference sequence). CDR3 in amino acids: CASSRQGGGMNTEAFF. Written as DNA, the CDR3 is TGTGCCAGCAGCCGGCAAGGCGGAGGGATGAACACTGAAGCTTTCTTT.

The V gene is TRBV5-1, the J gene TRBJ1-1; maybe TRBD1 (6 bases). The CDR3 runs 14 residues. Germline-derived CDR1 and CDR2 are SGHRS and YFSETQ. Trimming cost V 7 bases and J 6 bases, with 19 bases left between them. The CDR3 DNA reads TGCGCCAGCCGTATTGAAACACAGGGCGCTGAAGCTTTCTTT. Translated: CASRIETQGAEAFF.

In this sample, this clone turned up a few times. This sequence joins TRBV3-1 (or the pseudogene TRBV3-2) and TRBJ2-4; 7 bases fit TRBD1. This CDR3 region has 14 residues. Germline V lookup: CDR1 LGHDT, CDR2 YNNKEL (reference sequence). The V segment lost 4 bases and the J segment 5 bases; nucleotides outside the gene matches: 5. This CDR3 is CASSLTTGQNIQYF. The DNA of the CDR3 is TGTGCCAGCAGCCTAACGACAGGGCAAAACATTCAGTACTTC.

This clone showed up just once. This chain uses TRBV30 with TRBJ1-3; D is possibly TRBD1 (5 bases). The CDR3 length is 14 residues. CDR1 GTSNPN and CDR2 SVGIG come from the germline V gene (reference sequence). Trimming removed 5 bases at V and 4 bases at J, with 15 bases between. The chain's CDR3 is CAWGNFRGGNTIYF. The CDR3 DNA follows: TGTGCCTGGGGAAATTTTAGGGGAGGAAACACCATATATTTT.

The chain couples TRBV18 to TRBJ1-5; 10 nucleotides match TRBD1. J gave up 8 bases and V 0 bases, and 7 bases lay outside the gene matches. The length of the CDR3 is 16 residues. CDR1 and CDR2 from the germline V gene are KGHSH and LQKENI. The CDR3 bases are TGTGCCAGCTCACCACCGGGACAGGGGCCGACGGAGCCCCAGCATTTT. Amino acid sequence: CASSPPGQGPTEPQHF.

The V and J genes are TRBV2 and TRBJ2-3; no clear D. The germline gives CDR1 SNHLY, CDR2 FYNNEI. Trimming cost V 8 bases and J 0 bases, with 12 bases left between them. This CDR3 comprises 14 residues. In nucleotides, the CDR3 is TGTGCCAGCTTGAACAGCCGTAGCACAGATACGCAGTATTTT. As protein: CASLNSRSTDTQYF.

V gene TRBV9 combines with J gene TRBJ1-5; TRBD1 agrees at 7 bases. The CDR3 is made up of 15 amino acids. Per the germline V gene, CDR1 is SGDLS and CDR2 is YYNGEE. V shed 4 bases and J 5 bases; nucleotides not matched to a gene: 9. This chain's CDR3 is CASSPRTGLDQPQHF. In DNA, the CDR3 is TGTGCCAGCAGCCCGAGGACAGGATTGGATCAGCCCCAGCATTTT.